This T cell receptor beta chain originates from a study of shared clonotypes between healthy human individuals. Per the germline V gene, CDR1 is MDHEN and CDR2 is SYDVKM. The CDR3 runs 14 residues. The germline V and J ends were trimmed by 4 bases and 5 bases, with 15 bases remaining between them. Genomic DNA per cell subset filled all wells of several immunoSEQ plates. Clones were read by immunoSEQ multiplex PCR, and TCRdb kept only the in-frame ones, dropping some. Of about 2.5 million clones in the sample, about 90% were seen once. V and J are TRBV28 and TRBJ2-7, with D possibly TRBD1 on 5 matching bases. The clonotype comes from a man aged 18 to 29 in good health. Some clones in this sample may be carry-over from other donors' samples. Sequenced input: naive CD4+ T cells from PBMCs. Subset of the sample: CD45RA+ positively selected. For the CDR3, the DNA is TGTGCCAGCAGTTCTGCCAACAGGTGGGACGAGCAGTACTTC. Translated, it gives CASSSANRWDEQYF.